The T cell receptor beta chain under discussion was sequenced for a study of control samples from healthy donors and cancer patients (dated by TCRdb to the early 2020s). The germline V end is reduced by 3 bases and the J end by 6 bases; junction bases left unmatched: 8. The germline V gene yields SGDLS for CDR1 and YYNGEE for CDR2. Taken from cysteine to phenylalanine, the CDR3 has 15 residues. CDR3 DNA only is kept here, 45 bases in frame from base 1. Library construction relied on the immunoSEQ multiplex PCR assay. This is the immuneACCESS table as TCRdb keeps it, with only in-frame sequences that have V and J called. A part of the clones is gone; compared with another copy, unresolved V genes explain less than half, and the rest is unexplained. Recorded for this sample are 160,000 or so clones; just under 95% of them occurred a single time. About 8.5% of the sample rests with the top ten. Turning to this clone: It lacks a known antigen. No much larger clonotype is one base removed from it; base qualities were not supplied.

This clonotype was sampled from a woman aged 40 to 50 in good health. The sample consisted of blood. The chain employs TRBV9 and TRBJ2-2, with 7 bases in between that match TRBD2. The DNA sequence reads TGTGCCAGCAGCGCCTCGACTAGCTGGCCCGGGGAGCTGTTTTTT. Translated, it reads CASSASTSWPGELFF.